This T cell receptor (beta chain) was obtained from a study of control samples from healthy donors and cancer patients. The CDR3 has 15 residues. Germline CDR1 reads MNHEY; CDR2 reads SMNVEV (reference sequence). The germline V and J ends were trimmed by 2 bases and 2 bases, with 12 bases remaining between them. Some clones are missing from TCRdb's copy, which holds only in-frame ones; the method was immunoSEQ multiplex PCR. The sample carries 150,000 or so clones, more than 80% recorded once. The V call is TRBV27, the J call TRBJ1-1; maybe TRBD1 (5 bases). Sequencing used blood. The TCR was taken from a man in his forties in good health. CDR3 protein: CASSLAGPLNTEAFF. CDR3 nucleotides: TGTGCCAGCAGTTTAGCAGGGCCACTAAACACTGAAGCTTTCTTT.